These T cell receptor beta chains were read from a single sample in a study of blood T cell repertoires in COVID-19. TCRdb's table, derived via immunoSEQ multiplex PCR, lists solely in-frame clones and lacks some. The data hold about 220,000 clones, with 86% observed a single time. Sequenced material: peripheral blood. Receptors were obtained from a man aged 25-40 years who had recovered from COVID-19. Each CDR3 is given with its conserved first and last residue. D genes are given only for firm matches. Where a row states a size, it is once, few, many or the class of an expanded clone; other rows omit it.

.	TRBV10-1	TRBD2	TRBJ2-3	CASSDGLAGGTDTQYF	TGCGCCAGCAGTGACGGTCTAGCGGGAGGCACAGATACGCAGTATTTT
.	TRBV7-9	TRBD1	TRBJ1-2	CASSLDRGLSLPFYGYTF	TGTGCCAGCAGCTTGGACAGGGGGCTTTCCCTTCCCTTCTATGGCTACACCTTC
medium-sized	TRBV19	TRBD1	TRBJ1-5	CASTSDRLGPQHF	TGTGCCAGTACCTCGGACAGGCTGGGGCCCCAGCATTTT
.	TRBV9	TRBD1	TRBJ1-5	CASSDGTGSSPQHF	TGTGCCAGCAGTGATGGGACAGGTTCGTCCCCCCAGCATTTT
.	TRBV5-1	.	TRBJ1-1	CASSPRAGDNTEAFF	TGCGCCAGCAGCCCCCGCGCAGGGGACAACACTGAAGCTTTCTTT
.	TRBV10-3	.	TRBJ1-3	CATVLGNTIYF	TGTGCCACGGTCCTTGGAAACACCATATATTTT
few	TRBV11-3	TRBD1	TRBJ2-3	CASSLGDTGATNTQYF	TGTGCCAGCAGCTTAGGTGACACAGGGGCCACTAATACGCAGTATTTT
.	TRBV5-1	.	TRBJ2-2	CASSRAIPEGGELFF	TGCGCCAGCAGCAGGGCGATCCCCGAGGGCGGGGAGCTGTTTTTT
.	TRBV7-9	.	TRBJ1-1	CASSPRFRPGTEAFF	TGTGCCAGCAGCCCGAGGTTTCGGCCGGGCACTGAAGCTTTCTTT
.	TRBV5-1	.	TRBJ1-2	CASSIGQSNYGYTF	TGCGCCAGCAGCATCGGACAGTCTAACTATGGCTACACCTTC
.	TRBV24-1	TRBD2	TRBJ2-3	CATSDLWTSGGAGTDTQYF	TGTGCCACCAGTGATTTATGGACTAGCGGGGGGGCCGGCACAGATACGCAGTATTTT
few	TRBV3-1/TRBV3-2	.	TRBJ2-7	CASSQAGSGEQYF	TGTGCCAGCAGCCAAGCAGGGTCTGGCGAGCAGTACTTC
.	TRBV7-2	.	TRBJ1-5	CASSLAGSVIQPQHF	TGTGCCAGCAGCTTAGCGGGTAGCGTCATTCAGCCCCAGCATTTT
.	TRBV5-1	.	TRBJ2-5	CASSSPYETQYF	TGCGCCAGCAGCTCCCCTTATGAGACCCAGTACTTC
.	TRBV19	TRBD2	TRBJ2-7	CASSRLARTNEQYF	TGTGCCAGTAGTAGACTAGCGAGGACCAACGAGCAGTACTTC
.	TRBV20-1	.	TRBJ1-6	CSAPISPLHF	TGCAGTGCTCCCATTTCACCCCTCCACTTT
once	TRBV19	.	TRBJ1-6	CASSMTAPTARNSPLHF	TGTGCCAGTAGTATGACCGCCCCGACAGCCCGTAATTCACCCCTCCACTTT
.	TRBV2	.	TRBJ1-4	CASSAREKLFF	TGTGCCAGCAGTGCCCGTGAAAAACTGTTTTTT
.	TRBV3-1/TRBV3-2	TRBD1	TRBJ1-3	CASSSGRGPGNTIYF	TGTGCCAGCAGCTCCGGGAGGGGGCCTGGAAACACCATATATTTT
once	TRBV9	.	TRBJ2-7	CASSVAPGTSIYEQYF	TGTGCCAGCAGCGTAGCCCCAGGTACGTCCATCTACGAGCAGTACTTC
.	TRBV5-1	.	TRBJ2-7	CASSSPTRGEQYF	TGCGCCAGCAGCTCACCGACCCGCGGCGAGCAGTACTTC
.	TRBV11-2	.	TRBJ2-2	CASSLAPGGIFAGELFF	TGTGCCAGCAGCTTAGCGCCCGGGGGAATATTTGCCGGGGAGCTGTTTTTT
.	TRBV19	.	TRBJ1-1	CASTPLSGTEAFF	TGTGCCAGTACCCCGCTTAGCGGCACTGAAGCTTTCTTT
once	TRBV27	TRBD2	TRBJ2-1	CASSLFGGAYEQFF	TGTGCCAGCAGTTTATTCGGGGGGGCCTATGAGCAGTTCTTC
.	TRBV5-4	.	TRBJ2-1	CASSLEPDNEQFF	TGTGCCAGCAGCTTGGAGCCGGACAATGAGCAGTTCTTC
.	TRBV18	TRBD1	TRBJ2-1	CASSLDRGYNEQFF	TGTGCCAGCTCATTGGACAGGGGTTACAATGAGCAGTTCTTC
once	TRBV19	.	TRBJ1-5	CASSIDRQDQPQHF	TGTGCCAGTAGTATAGACAGACAGGATCAGCCCCAGCATTTT
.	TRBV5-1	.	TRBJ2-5	CASSIGGSETQYF	TGCGCCAGCAGCATAGGAGGGTCAGAGACCCAGTACTTC
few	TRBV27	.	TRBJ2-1	CASSYLRPWEQFF	TGTGCCAGCAGCTACCTCCGTCCGTGGGAGCAGTTCTTC
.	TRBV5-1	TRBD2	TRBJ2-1	CASSTGGPEQFF	TGCGCCAGCAGCACGGGAGGTCCTGAGCAGTTCTTC
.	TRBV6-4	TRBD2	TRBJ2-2	CASSDQAGAYTGELFF	TGTGCCAGCAGTGATCAAGCGGGGGCCTACACCGGGGAGCTGTTTTTT
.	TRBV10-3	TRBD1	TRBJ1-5	CAISASRDRGQPQHF	TGTGCCATCAGTGCCTCCCGGGACAGGGGGCAGCCCCAGCATTTT
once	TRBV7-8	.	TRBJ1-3	CASSLAAGGNTIYF	TGTGCCAGCAGCTTAGCGGCAGGAGGAAACACCATATATTTT
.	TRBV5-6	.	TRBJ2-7	CASSLNGGSWFEQYF	TGTGCCAGCAGCTTGAACGGCGGGTCTTGGTTTGAGCAGTACTTC
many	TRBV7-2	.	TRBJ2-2	CASSLEAAGELFF	TGTGCCAGCAGCTTAGAGGCGGCCGGGGAGCTGTTTTTT
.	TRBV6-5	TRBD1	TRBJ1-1	CASSRQGMKDTEAFF	TGTGCCAGCAGCCGACAGGGGATGAAGGACACTGAAGCTTTCTTT
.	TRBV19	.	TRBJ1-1	CASSMWGDTEAFF	TGTGCCAGTAGTATGTGGGGAGACACTGAAGCTTTCTTT
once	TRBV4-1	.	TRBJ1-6	CASSQSNSPLHF	TGCGCCAGCAGCCAAAGCAATTCACCCCTCCACTTT
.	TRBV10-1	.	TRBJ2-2	CASSAGSAGTGELFF	TGCGCCAGCAGTGCAGGGTCGGCTGGCACCGGGGAGCTGTTTTTT
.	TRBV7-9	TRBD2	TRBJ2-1	CASSLAVSGGAGYNEQFF	TGTGCCAGCAGCTTAGCGGTTAGCGGGGGGGCCGGGTACAATGAGCAGTTCTTC
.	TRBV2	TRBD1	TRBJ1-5	CASIQTGGQPQHF	TGTGCCAGCATCCAGACAGGGGGACAGCCCCAGCATTTT
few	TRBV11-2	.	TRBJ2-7	CASSLGNGLAYEQYF	TGTGCCAGCAGCTTAGGAAATGGACTCGCCTACGAGCAGTACTTC
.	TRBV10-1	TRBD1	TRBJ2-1	CASRPGGRGRSGEQFF	TGCGCCAGCAGACCAGGGGGTAGGGGAAGGAGCGGTGAGCAGTTCTTC
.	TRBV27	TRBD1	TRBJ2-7	CASSPPGQGDHEQYF	TGTGCCAGCAGTCCGCCTGGACAGGGGGACCACGAGCAGTACTTC
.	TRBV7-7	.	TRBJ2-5	CASSPHPSGQETQYF	TGTGCCAGCAGCCCGCACCCCAGCGGTCAAGAGACCCAGTACTTC
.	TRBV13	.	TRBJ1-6	CASSSRELGHPLHF	TGTGCCAGCAGCTCCAGGGAACTCGGACATCCCCTCCACTTT
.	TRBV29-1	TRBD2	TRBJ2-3	CSVESGGARDTQYF	TGCAGCGTTGAATCGGGGGGGGCGAGGGATACGCAGTATTTT
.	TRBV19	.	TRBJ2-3	CASTTEDTQYF	TGTGCCAGTACCACAGAGGATACGCAGTATTTT
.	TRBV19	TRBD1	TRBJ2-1	CASKDSRGYEQFF	TGTGCCAGTAAGGACAGCAGGGGGTATGAGCAGTTCTTC
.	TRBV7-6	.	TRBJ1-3	CASSSQQVTSGNTIYF	TGTGCCAGCAGCTCCCAACAAGTCACCTCTGGAAACACCATATATTTT
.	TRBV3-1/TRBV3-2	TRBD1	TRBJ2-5	CASSQNTGVWKTQYF	TGTGCCAGCAGCCAAAACACAGGGGTGTGGAAGACCCAGTACTTC
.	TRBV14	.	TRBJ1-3	CASSQVSSHPGNTIYF	TGTGCCAGCAGCCAAGTTAGCTCCCATCCTGGAAACACCATATATTTT
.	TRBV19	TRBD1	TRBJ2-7	CASSLTGTGMEEQYF	TGTGCCAGTAGTCTTACCGGGACAGGGATGGAGGAGCAGTACTTC